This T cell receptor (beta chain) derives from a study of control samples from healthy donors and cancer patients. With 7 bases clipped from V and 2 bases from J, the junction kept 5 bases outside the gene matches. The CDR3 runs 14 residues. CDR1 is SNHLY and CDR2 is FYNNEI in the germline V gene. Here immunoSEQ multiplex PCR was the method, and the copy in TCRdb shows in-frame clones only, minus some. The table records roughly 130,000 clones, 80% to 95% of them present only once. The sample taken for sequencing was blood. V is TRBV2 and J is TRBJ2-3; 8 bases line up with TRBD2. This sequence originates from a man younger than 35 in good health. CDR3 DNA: TGTGCCAGCAAGCGGGAGATCGTCACAGATACGCAGTATTTT. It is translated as CASKREIVTDTQYF.